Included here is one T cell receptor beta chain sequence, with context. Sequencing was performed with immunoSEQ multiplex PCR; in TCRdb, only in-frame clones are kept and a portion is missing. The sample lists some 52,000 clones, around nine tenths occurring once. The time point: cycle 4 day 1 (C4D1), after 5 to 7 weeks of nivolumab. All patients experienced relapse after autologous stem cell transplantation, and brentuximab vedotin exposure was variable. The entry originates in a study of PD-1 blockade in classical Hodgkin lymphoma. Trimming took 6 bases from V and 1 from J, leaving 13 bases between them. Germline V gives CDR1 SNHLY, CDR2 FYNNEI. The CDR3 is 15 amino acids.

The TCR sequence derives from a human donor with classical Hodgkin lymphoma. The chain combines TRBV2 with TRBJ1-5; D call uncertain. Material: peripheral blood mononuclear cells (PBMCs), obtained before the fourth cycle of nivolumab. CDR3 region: CASRRRRESNQPQHF. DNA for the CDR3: TGTGCCAGCAGAAGGAGGCGGGAGAGCAATCAGCCCCAGCATTTT.